One and the same sample provided the 18 T cell receptor beta chains below, sequenced in a study of blood T cell repertoires in COVID-19 (dated by TCRdb to the early 2020s). Library preparation was by the immunoSEQ multiplex PCR assay. Sourced from immuneACCESS, this table was stored by TCRdb with only in-frame sequences that have V and J called. A share of the clones is absent; for the studies checked, an unresolved V gene accounts for under half, and the remainder has no known explanation. Recorded for this sample are over 25,000 clones; about four fifths of them occurred a single time. The ten largest clonotypes hold over 12% of the sample. Specimen: peripheral blood. The receptors stem from an elderly man with active or convalescent COVID-19.

This clone is a singleton in its sample. The chain links TRBV6-5 to TRBJ2-7; tentatively, D is TRBD2 (6 bases). Germline assignment: CDR1 MNHEY and CDR2 SVGAGI. V was shortened by 6 bases and J by 3 bases, with 12 bases between the two germline ends. This CDR3 is 13 amino acids long. The CDR3: CASRQAGGYEQYF. CDR3 in DNA: TGTGCCAGCAGGCAAGCCGGGGGCTACGAGCAGTACTTC.

The rearrangement joins TRBV28 to TRBJ2-5, with D possibly TRBD2 on 6 matching bases. Trimming cost V 4 bases and J 5 bases, with 23 bases left between them. The CDR3 length is 17 residues. Germline assignment: CDR1 MDHEN and CDR2 SYDVKM. The CDR3 loop is CASSSSGTPRTRETQYF. The CDR3 DNA sequence: TGTGCCAGCAGTTCCTCCGGGACTCCGAGAACCCGGGAGACCCAGTACTTC.

The CDR3 loop reads CASSTGQGRFSPLHF. CDR3 nucleotide sequence: TGTGCCAGCAGCACTGGCCAGGGGCGGTTTTCACCCCTCCACTTT. The chain joins TRBV5-8 to TRBJ1-6, with TRBD1 as a possible D gene (6 bases). The CDR3 loop spans 15 amino acids. CDR1 and CDR2 (germline): SGHTS, YDEGEE. The V and J ends lost 4 bases and 9 bases respectively, with 17 bases between them. Looking up the rest from reference TRBV5-8 and TRBJ1-6 gives the full variable domain: EAGVTQSPTHLIKTRGQQATLRCSPISGHTSVYWYQQALGLGLQFLLWYDEGEERNRGNFPPRFSGRQFPNYSSELNVNALELEDSALYLCASSTGQGRFSPLHFGNGTRLTVT.

Notes on this clone: A much larger clone sits a single nucleotide away, making a read error possible. Additional DNA sequences in this sample encode the identical CDR3. The rearrangement links TRBV7-9 to TRBJ1-1; D is possibly TRBD1 (5 bases). Germline CDR1 SEHNR, CDR2 FQNEAQ (reference sequence). The CDR3 consists of 12 residues. For the CDR3, the DNA is TGTGCCACACAGTTTATGGACACTGAAGCTTTTTTT. Encoded protein: CATQFMDTEAFF.

The chain recombines TRBV11-2 with TRBJ2-7; 9 bases map to TRBD1. CDR1 and CDR2 from the germline V gene are SGHAT and FQNNGV. Germline trimming cut 4 bases from V and 4 bases from J; bases unmatched to any gene: 8. The CDR3 is 15 residues long. The CDR3 region is CASSSGTGKGYEQYF. CDR3 nucleotide sequence: TGTGCCAGCAGCTCCGGGACAGGGAAAGGGTACGAGCAGTACTTC.

This clone was counted between two and nine times. This chain connects TRBV10-1 to TRBJ1-3; D uncertain. The length of the CDR3 is 16 residues. Trimming cost V 4 bases and J 2 bases, with 15 bases left between them. The germline V gene has CDR1 WNHNN and CDR2 SYGVQD (reference sequence). The CDR3 loop is CASSARAAGAGNTIYF. For the CDR3, the DNA is TGCGCCAGCAGTGCCCGGGCCGCGGGAGCTGGAAACACCATATATTTT.

V gene TRBV20-1 combines with J gene TRBJ2-1, with 7 positions matching TRBD2. V was pared by 3 bases and J by 9 bases, with 14 bases of the junction left unmatched. The CDR3 consists of 15 residues. Germline CDR1 is DFQATT and CDR2 is SNEGSKA (reference sequence). The CDR3: CSASASGRAGSEQFF. The CDR3, as DNA: TGCAGTGCTAGTGCTAGTGGGAGGGCCGGTAGTGAGCAGTTCTTC.

The rearrangement joins TRBV28 to TRBJ2-3; D is unresolved. The CDR3 is made up of 13 amino acids. From germline, CDR1 is MDHEN and CDR2 SYDVKM. Trimming pared 11 bases from V and 2 bases from J, leaving 14 bases between. The CDR3 spells CASLFGPTDTQYF. For the CDR3, the DNA is TGTGCCTCACTGTTCGGTCCCACAGATACGCAGTATTTT.

This sequence joins TRBV6-6 and TRBJ2-3; TRBD1 might be the D (6 bases). Between the trimmed V and J ends, which lost 5 bases and 3 bases, there was a span of 12 bases. From germline, CDR1 is MNHNY and CDR2 SVGAGI (reference sequence). The CDR3 has 14 residues. CDR3 sequence: CASSPGVFTDTQYF. CDR3 nucleotide sequence: TGTGCCAGCAGTCCAGGGGTTTTTACAGATACGCAGTATTTT.

This sequence joins TRBV9 and TRBJ2-5; D is perhaps TRBD2 (6 bases). CDR1 is SGDLS and CDR2 is YYNGEE in the germline V gene. Trimming removed 0 bases at V and 5 bases at J, with 14 bases between. The CDR3 is 15 residues long. The CDR3 spells CASSVGLAITETQYF. CDR3 nucleotide sequence: TGTGCCAGCAGCGTAGGGCTAGCGATAACGGAGACCCAGTACTTC.

The chain has TRBV6-5 and TRBJ1-4; 11 nucleotides match TRBD1. V gave up 6 bases and J gave up 8 bases; unmatched junction bases: 5. CDR3 size: 14 residues. Looked up from germline, CDR1 is MNHEY and CDR2 is SVGAGI. CDR3: CASSPDRGREKLFF. The CDR3 nucleotides are TGTGCCAGCAGCCCGGACAGGGGGCGAGAAAAACTGTTTTTT.

The rearrangement links TRBV18 to TRBJ1-4; D ambiguous. Trimming cost V 0 bases and J 7 bases, with 15 bases left between them. Per the germline V gene, CDR1 is KGHSH and CDR2 is LQKENI. This CDR3 spans 16 amino acids. The CDR3 reads CASSPPSRGRAEKLFF. In DNA form, the CDR3 reads TGTGCCAGCTCACCACCGAGTAGAGGTAGAGCTGAAAAACTGTTTTTT.

The chain has TRBV7-8 and TRBJ1-6; weak D call: TRBD1 (5 bases). Germline assignment: CDR1 SGHVS and CDR2 FQNEAQ. Trimming removed 5 bases at V and 9 bases at J, with 8 bases between. The CDR3 is 12 amino acids. CDR3 loop: CASSVGLSPLHF. The CDR3 DNA follows: TGTGCCAGCAGCGTGGGACTTTCACCCCTCCACTTT.

V gene TRBV19 combines with J gene TRBJ1-1, with D possibly TRBD1 on 6 matching bases. The V and J ends lost 6 bases and 3 bases respectively, with 11 bases between them. CDR3 length: 13 amino acids. CDR1 and CDR2 (germline): LNHDA, SQIVND (reference sequence). The CDR3 is CASRNTGYTEAFF. DNA for the CDR3: TGTGCCAGTAGAAACACAGGGTACACTGAAGCTTTCTTT.

The CDR3 region has the DNA TGTGCCAGCAGCCAGGGATACAGGGCGGGTACTGAAGCTTTCTTT. Protein: CASSQGYRAGTEAFF. The rearrangement links TRBV4-2 to TRBJ1-1, with TRBD1 as a possible D gene (6 bases). Trimming took off 3 bases at V and 5 bases at J, with 16 bases between the two ends. Germline loops: CDR1 LGHNA, CDR2 YNFKEQ. There are 15 residues in the CDR3.

To note about this clone: The germline gene is not matched at one end of the junction; a read error may be the cause. Here the CDR3 DNA reads TGCGTCAGCAGCCCGTCGGGACAGTACAACGAGCAGTACTTC. It encodes CVSSPSGQYNEQYF. The chain has TRBV5-1 and TRBJ2-7; the match to TRBD1 covers 7 bases. CDR1 and CDR2 (germline): SGHRS, YFSETQ. This CDR3 is built from 14 residues.

This chain links TRBV2 with TRBJ2-5; no reliable D call. The CDR3 has 12 residues. The V gene's germline CDR1 is SNHLY and CDR2 FYNNEI. V was cut by 6 bases and J by 0 bases, with 5 bases left in between. The CDR3 coding sequence is TGTGCCAGCAGAACGGACCAAGAGACCCAGTACTTC. It codes for CASRTDQETQYF.

In this sample, this clone turned up a few times. The chain couples TRBV6-5 to TRBJ1-4; 8 nucleotides match TRBD1. Trimming removed 7 bases from V and 4 bases from J; junction bases left unmatched: 5. CDR1 is MNHEY, CDR2 SVGAGI, per germline. This CDR3 is built from 14 residues. CDR3 region: CASKWTGINEKLFF. The CDR3 DNA sequence: TGTGCCAGCAAGTGGACAGGGATTAATGAAAAACTGTTTTTT.